One sample yielded the 26 T cell receptor beta chains listed below, sequenced in a study of blood T cell repertoires in COVID-19. The table came from immunoSEQ multiplex PCR; TCRdb's copy has only in-frame clones and leaves some out. The data contain approximately 240,000 clones, 65% to 90% of them singletons. Sequences were obtained from peripheral blood. Source of these receptors: a woman aged 80 or over with active or convalescent COVID-19.

The J gene is TRBJ1-5, the V gene TRBV12-3 or TRBV12-4, with D perhaps matching TRBD1 (5 bases). V lost 5 bases and J 2 bases, leaving 7 bases between the germline ends. The CDR3 consists of 13 residues. The CDR3 DNA follows: TGTGCCAGCAGTGGACACCGCAATCAGCCCCAGCATTTT. Protein sequence: CASSGHRNQPQHF.

V is TRBV6-5 and J is TRBJ2-3; TRBD2 might be the D (5 bases). This CDR3 is built from 13 residues. The germline CDR1 and CDR2 sequences are MNHEY and SVGAGI. Deletions cut 8 bases from V and 1 base from J, with 10 bases between. The CDR3 here is CASARVGTDTQYF. In DNA form, the CDR3 reads TGTGCCAGCGCGCGGGTCGGCACAGATACGCAGTATTTT.

This chain links TRBV7-6 with TRBJ2-1; 12 bases match TRBD2. The CDR3 is 19 amino acids. Germline CDR1 and CDR2: SGHVS and FNYEAQ. Trimming at V came to 3 bases and at J to 7 bases, leaving 16 bases not matched to a gene. In DNA, the CDR3 is TGTGCCAGCAGCTTCCCCCGGACTAGCGGGACCACCCCTTTAAATGAGCAGTTCTTC. The encoded protein is CASSFPRTSGTTPLNEQFF.

The genes are TRBV5-1 and TRBJ1-4; TRBD1 might be the D (5 bases). Germline V gene data show CDR1 as SGHRS and CDR2 as YFSETQ. Trimming left V 4 bases short and J 4 bases short, with 8 bases between. There are 13 residues in the CDR3. The DNA of the CDR3 is TGCGCCAGCAGCGCAGGGTATAATGAAAAACTGTTTTTT. Protein sequence: CASSAGYNEKLFF.

The rearrangement uses TRBV11-2 and TRBJ2-1, with 7 bases identical to TRBD1. The CDR3 is 15 residues long. The J segment lost 5 bases and the V segment lost 6 bases, leaving 10 bases of the junction unmatched. The germline CDR1 and CDR2 sequences are SGHAT and FQNNGV. DNA of the CDR3: TGTGCCAGCAGACCGACAGGGACCATCAACAATGAGCAGTTCTTC. Amino acid sequence: CASRPTGTINNEQFF.

This clone turned up a few times. The genes are TRBV7-6 and TRBJ2-3, with 16 nucleotides matching TRBD2. The junction had 5 bases not matched to a gene; V was cut back by 4 bases and J by 1 base. This CDR3 spans 18 amino acids. CDR1 is SGHVS and CDR2 is FNYEAQ in the germline V gene. CDR3 sequence reads: CASSSPGTSGGGTDTQYF. CDR3 in DNA: TGTGCCAGCAGCTCTCCCGGGACTAGCGGGGGGGGCACAGATACGCAGTATTTT.

The chain is built from TRBV7-9 and TRBJ1-1; D possibly corresponds to TRBD1 (5 bases). Per the germline V gene, CDR1 is SEHNR and CDR2 is FQNEAQ (reference sequence). The CDR3 runs 15 residues. Between the trimmed V and J ends, which lost 5 bases and 5 bases, there was a span of 18 bases. CDR3 coding DNA: TGTGCCAGCAGCCAATGGGACCGGCGGGGGACTGAAGCTTTCTTT. Protein: CASSQWDRRGTEAFF.

The chain joins TRBV7-2 to TRBJ1-1; maybe TRBD1 (6 bases). The V gene lost 0 bases and the J gene lost 4 bases, with 12 bases spanning the gap. Per the germline V gene, CDR1 is SGHTA and CDR2 is FQGNSA. The CDR3 covers 15 residues. CDR3: CASSLAQGGGTEAFF. CDR3 DNA: TGTGCCAGCAGCTTAGCCCAAGGGGGTGGCACTGAAGCTTTCTTT.

This chain uses TRBV5-1 with TRBJ1-1; 10 nucleotides match TRBD1. The CDR3 covers 14 residues. The germline CDR1 and CDR2 sequences are SGHRS and YFSETQ. V was pared by 4 bases and J by 3 bases, with 3 bases of the junction left unmatched. The CDR3 here is CASSGGQGYTEAFF. The DNA of the CDR3 is TGCGCCAGCAGCGGGGGACAGGGGTACACTGAAGCTTTCTTT.

V is TRBV30 and J is TRBJ1-1; D might be TRBD1 (5 bases). CDR3 size: 13 residues. Germline V lookup: CDR1 GTSNPN, CDR2 SVGIG (reference sequence). The germline V and J ends were trimmed by 4 bases and 4 bases, with 13 bases remaining between them. The CDR3 DNA sequence: TGTGCCTGGAAATTCGCGGGGACCACTGAAGCTTTCTTT. The encoded protein is CAWKFAGTTEAFF.

The rearrangement links TRBV12-3 or TRBV12-4 to TRBJ1-4; 9 nucleotides match TRBD1. The V segment lost 6 bases and the J segment 13 bases; nucleotides outside the gene matches: 6. This CDR3 is built from 12 residues. The DNA of the CDR3 is TGTGCCAGCAGGATGGCGGGACAGGGACTGTTTTTT. Its protein is CASRMAGQGLFF.

The rearrangement joins TRBV28 to TRBJ1-2, with D tentatively TRBD1 (6 bases). V was cut by 3 bases and J by 7 bases, with 18 bases left in between. Germline V CDR1 and CDR2: MDHEN, SYDVKM. This CDR3 is built from 15 residues. DNA for the CDR3: TGTGCCAGCAGTTTTACTACAGGGATGGGCTTTGGCTACACCTTC. Protein product: CASSFTTGMGFGYTF.

This clone turned up a few times. The genes are TRBV21-1 and TRBJ2-7; the DNA was not used to check the table's D call, TRBD2. TRBV21-1 is annotated as a pseudogene. The CDR3 runs to 16 residues. The CDR3 coding sequence is TGTGCCAGCAGCAAAGTATCGGAGGGGCAGACCTACGAGCAGTACTTC. Its protein is CASSKVSEGQTYEQYF.

This clone appeared a few times. The junction shows a germline mismatch at one end, possibly a read error. The chain employs TRBV7-7 and TRBJ2-5, with D possibly being TRBD2 (5 bases). Germline CDR1 SSHAT, CDR2 FNYEAQ (reference sequence). The CDR3 has 13 amino acids. The CDR3 reads CASSLGVRETQYF. The CDR3 DNA reads TGTGCTAGCAGCTTGGGAGTTCGGGAGACCCAGTACTTC.

V is TRBV19 and J is TRBJ1-6; TRBD1 aligns across 7 bases. The CDR3 is 14 amino acids. With 1 base clipped from V and 10 bases from J, the junction kept 4 bases outside the gene matches. CDR1 LNHDA and CDR2 SQIVND come from the germline V gene (reference sequence). CDR3 amino acids: CASSIAQGNSPLHF. The CDR3 DNA reads TGTGCCAGTAGTATAGCACAGGGGAACTCACCCCTCCACTTT.

In DNA form, the CDR3 reads TGTGCCAGCAGTGAGCTAGCGGGGTCGGGCGAGACCCAGTACTTC. It yields the protein CASSELAGSGETQYF. The rearrangement uses TRBV2 and TRBJ2-5; 9 positions agree with TRBD2. Looked up from germline, CDR1 is SNHLY and CDR2 is FYNNEI. V shed 3 bases, J shed 5 bases, and the junction held 7 bases outside the gene matches. CDR3 length: 15 amino acids.

CDR3 sequence reads: CASNSGANVLTF. CDR3 in DNA: TGTGCCAGTAACTCTGGGGCCAACGTCCTGACTTTC. J is TRBJ2-6 and V is TRBV2, with D uncertain. The CDR3 extends over 12 amino acids. Between the trimmed V and J ends, which lost 9 bases and 0 bases, there was a span of 3 bases. Per the germline V gene, CDR1 is SNHLY and CDR2 is FYNNEI.

The gene calls are TRBV24-1 and TRBJ1-5; 8 bases fit TRBD1. The V segment lost 4 bases and the J segment 6 bases; nucleotides outside the gene matches: 10. The CDR3 is 16 residues long. CDR1 is KGHDR and CDR2 is SFDVKD in the germline V gene. The DNA for the CDR3 is TGTGCCACCAGTGACCCGGGGCAGGGGGCGATTCAGCCCCAGCATTTT. Its protein product is CATSDPGQGAIQPQHF.

This clone appeared a single time. This chain links TRBV19 with TRBJ1-1, with D possibly being TRBD1 (5 bases). CDR3 length: 13 amino acids. Looked up from germline, CDR1 is LNHDA and CDR2 is SQIVND (reference sequence). V was cut by 2 bases and J by 4 bases, with 8 bases left in between. The CDR3: CASSIQGGTEAFF. In DNA form, the CDR3 reads TGTGCCAGTAGTATACAGGGAGGCACTGAAGCTTTCTTT.

V gene TRBV7-8 combines with J gene TRBJ1-2; 7 nucleotides align to TRBD1. V lost 1 base and J lost 3; bases outside the gene matches: 2. Per germline, CDR1 SGHVS and CDR2 FQNEAQ. The CDR3 is 14 amino acids. The CDR3 sequence: CASSLGGGYYGYTF. The CDR3 DNA is TGTGCCAGCAGCTTAGGAGGGGGCTACTATGGCTACACCTTC.

The V gene is TRBV27, the J gene TRBJ1-1; 8 bases line up with TRBD1. Trimming took 2 bases from V and 7 from J; bases not matched to a gene: 9. Per the germline V gene, CDR1 is MNHEY and CDR2 is SMNVEV (reference sequence). The CDR3 is 15 amino acids. CDR3 residues: CASSLTAGTGGEAFF. CDR3 coding DNA: TGTGCCAGCAGTTTAACGGCCGGGACAGGCGGTGAAGCTTTCTTT.

The chain recombines TRBV5-1 with TRBJ2-1; 8 bases agree with TRBD2. The CDR3 is 16 amino acids. Losses at the gene ends were 0 bases for V and 7 bases for J; bases not matched to a gene: 9. Germline V gene lookup returns CDR1 SGHRS and CDR2 YFSETQ. CDR3 nucleotides: TGCGCCAGCAGCTTGGAAGTGCGGGAGGATTGGAATGAGCAGTTCTTC. This translates into CASSLEVREDWNEQFF.

This clone was seen a few times. The chain uses TRBV29-1 and TRBJ1-2, with D possibly TRBD1 on 5 matching bases. V lost 5 bases and J 6 bases, leaving 10 bases between the germline ends. Germline-derived CDR1 and CDR2 are SQVTM and ANQGSEA. The CDR3 extends over 11 amino acids. CDR3 coding DNA: TGCAGCGTTTGGGGGGAGCATGGCTACACCTTC. This encodes CSVWGEHGYTF.

The chain combines TRBV19 with TRBJ1-4, with D tentatively TRBD1 (5 bases). V was clipped by 4 bases and J by 7 bases, with 13 bases between them. The CDR3 is 14 amino acids. Germline CDR1 is LNHDA and CDR2 is SQIVND (reference sequence). The CDR3 here is CASSTTLGGEKLFF. The CDR3 DNA follows: TGTGCCAGTAGTACCACCCTGGGGGGTGAAAAACTGTTTTTT.

In this sample, this clone turned up a few times. This sample includes further DNA sequences coding for the same CDR3. CDR3 region: CASSETSFPETQYF. The CDR3 DNA follows: TGTGCCAGCAGCGAGACTAGTTTCCCAGAGACCCAGTACTTC. The chain uses TRBV2 and TRBJ2-5, with D perhaps matching TRBD2 (6 bases). Trimming pared 6 bases from V and 4 bases from J, leaving 15 bases between. The CDR3 length is 14 residues. CDR1 is SNHLY and CDR2 is FYNNEI in the germline V gene.

The chain couples TRBV7-2 to TRBJ2-1, with 9 bases matching TRBD1. Germline V gene data show CDR1 as SGHTA and CDR2 as FQGNSA. The CDR3 covers 15 residues. The V segment lost 3 bases and the J segment 7 bases; nucleotides outside the gene matches: 7. The CDR3 reads CASSFGTGFWNEQFF. The DNA of the CDR3 is TGTGCCAGCAGCTTCGGGACAGGGTTTTGGAATGAGCAGTTCTTC.